The present T cell receptor (beta chain) was sequenced within a study of blood T cells in healthy people across ages. Study-wide context: Every two T cells gave about one barcoded beta molecule via template switching.

With each sample, at least 6 micrograms of total RNA were extracted. The ends were cut back, 1 base at V and 6 bases at J, with 16 bases in the middle. From germline, CDR1 is SGHRS and CDR2 YFSETQ. The CDR3 has 16 amino acids. Then a second PCR, running roughly 7 to 11 cycles, was carried out with a sample-barcoded 5' primer and a J-beta primer mix. From the 5' RACE reads, TCRdb called clonotypes with MiXCR, one entry per CDR3 protein. The sample contains approximately 880,000 distinct CDR3 sequences, 40% to 60% of which appear only once. Sequenced material: blood. J is TRBJ2-2 and V is TRBV5-1; D tentatively reads TRBD1 or TRBD2 (6 bases each). This clonotype was obtained from a man under 40 in good health. The CDR3 reads CASSLNSGAQAGELFF. The CDR3 nucleotides are TGCGCCAGCAGCTTGAATTCGGGGGCGCAGGCCGGGGAGCTGTTTTTT.